One and the same sample provided the 19 T cell receptor beta chains below, sequenced in a study of T cells after yellow fever vaccination. Each CDR3 protein is one row after TCRdb ran MiXCR on the 5' RACE reads. The sample yields about 340,000 distinct CDR3 sequences, 8.7% seen once. Sequences were derived from PBMCs, sampled on the day of the first yellow fever vaccination. The receptors shown here come from a man younger than 30 who received the YFV17D yellow fever vaccine.

The chain is built from TRBV12-3 or TRBV12-4 and TRBJ1-3, with D tentatively TRBD1 (5 bases). This CDR3 has 16 residues. Trimming removed 3 bases at V and 4 bases at J, with 16 bases between. CDR3 coding DNA: TGTGCCAGCAGTTTTGGCTCCGGGGCGCGCGGAAACACCATATATTTT. It is translated as CASSFGSGARGNTIYF.

The V and J genes are TRBV5-5 and TRBJ1-2; D is possibly TRBD1 (6 bases). This CDR3 has 13 amino acids. In germline, CDR1 is SGHKS, CDR2 YYEKEE (reference sequence). Trimming shortened V by 5 bases and J by 8 bases, and 16 bases separated the two germline ends. The CDR3 is CASRNQGIAGYTF. In DNA, the CDR3 is TGTGCCAGCAGAAACCAGGGGATTGCGGGCTACACCTTC.

The chain combines TRBV12-3 or TRBV12-4 with TRBJ1-5; the match to TRBD1 covers 7 bases. This CDR3 region has 16 residues. With V trimmed by 1 base and J by 2 bases, 5 bases remained unmatched. The CDR3 here is CASSLVAGGGNQPQHF. The CDR3 DNA is TGTGCCAGCAGTTTAGTAGCAGGGGGTGGCAATCAGCCCCAGCATTTT.

This clonotype was seen ten or more times. The V and J genes are TRBV5-1 and TRBJ2-1; TRBD1 matches 9 bases. This CDR3 comprises 15 residues. The V gene end was trimmed by 7 bases and the J gene end by 2 bases; junction bases not matched to a gene: 7. CDR1 and CDR2 (germline): SGHRS, YFSETQ. In nucleotides, the CDR3 is TGCGCCAGCCGTGGGACAGGGCAGGCCTACAATGAGCAGTTCTTC. Its translation is CASRGTGQAYNEQFF.

The J gene is TRBJ1-1, the V gene TRBV7-2, with 9 bases lining up with TRBD1. This CDR3 comprises 14 residues. Trimming removed 5 bases from V and 5 bases from J; junction bases left unmatched: 6. Germline lookup yields CDR1 SGHTA and CDR2 FQGNSA. CDR3 protein: CASSTGQGRTEAFF. The CDR3 region has the DNA TGTGCCAGCAGCACCGGACAGGGGAGGACTGAAGCTTTCTTT.

The V and J genes are TRBV7-8 and TRBJ2-2; 11 bases agree with TRBD1. Trimming at V came to 4 bases and at J to 6 bases, leaving 4 bases not matched to a gene. CDR3 length equals 15 residues. Looked up from germline, CDR1 is SGHVS and CDR2 is FQNEAQ. CDR3 in DNA: TGTGCCAGCAGCTGGACAGGGGGCGCCCCCGGGGAGCTGTTTTTT. Protein product: CASSWTGGAPGELFF. Looking up the rest from reference TRBV7-8 and TRBJ2-2 gives the full variable domain: GAGVSQSPRYKVAKRGQDVALRCDPISGHVSLFWYQQALGQGPEFLTYFQNEAQLDKSGLPSDRFFAERPEGSVSTLKIQRTQQEDSAVYLCASSWTGGAPGELFFGEGSRLTVL.

V usage is TRBV7-9 and J usage is TRBJ1-6; D might be TRBD1 (5 bases). Germline values: CDR1 SEHNR, CDR2 FQNEAQ (reference sequence). With 7 bases removed from V and 1 base from J, the gap between germline ends came to 11 bases. The CDR3 has 15 amino acids. In nucleotides, the CDR3 is TGTGCCAGCACGGGGGTCGGGTCCTATAATTCACCCCTCCACTTT. As protein: CASTGVGSYNSPLHF. Looking up the rest from reference TRBV7-9 and TRBJ1-6 gives the full variable domain: DTGVSQNPRHKITKRGQNVTFRCDPISEHNRLYWYRQTLGQGPEFLTYFQNEAQLEKSRLLSDRFSAERPKGSFSTLEIQRTEQGDSAMYLCASTGVGSYNSPLHFGNGTRLTVT.

This clonotype has only a few counts. V usage is TRBV20-1 and J usage is TRBJ1-2, with 7 bases matching TRBD1. Germline CDR1 is DFQATT and CDR2 is SNEGSKA (reference sequence). The CDR3 is made up of 14 amino acids. V shed 5 bases, J shed 0 bases, and the junction held 6 bases outside the gene matches. DNA for the CDR3: TGCAGTGCTCTCCGACAGGGCCCTAACTATGGCTACACCTTC. This sequence encodes CSALRQGPNYGYTF.

Only a few counts were recorded for this clonotype. The gene calls are TRBV29-1 and TRBJ2-3; a weak D match, TRBD2 (5 bases). Germline values: CDR1 SQVTM, CDR2 ANQGSEA. Trimming left V 4 bases short and J 3 bases short, with 8 bases between. This CDR3 spans 12 amino acids. CDR3 DNA sequence: TGCAGCGTTGTCCCGGGGACAGATACGCAGTATTTT. Encoded protein: CSVVPGTDTQYF.

The chain recombines TRBV7-9 with TRBJ2-5; D ambiguous. This CDR3 comprises 15 residues. V shed 5 bases and J shed 4 bases, with 17 bases lying between them. Germline CDR1 is SEHNR and CDR2 is FQNEAQ (reference sequence). Here the CDR3 DNA reads TGTGCCAGCAGCCCCCCCGGCCCCGGAAGAGAGACCCAGTACTTC. Its translation is CASSPPGPGRETQYF. The complete variable domain, with remaining parts taken from reference TRBV7-9 and TRBJ2-5, reads DTGVSQNPRHKITKRGQNVTFRCDPISEHNRLYWYRQTLGQGPEFLTYFQNEAQLEKSRLLSDRFSAERPKGSFSTLEIQRTEQGDSAMYLCASSPPGPGRETQYFGPGTRLLVL.

This clonotype has at least ten counts. The chain is built from TRBV6-2 or TRBV6-3 and TRBJ2-7; 7 positions agree with TRBD2. Germline CDR1 and CDR2: MNHEY and SVGEGT. The CDR3 sequence is 13 residues long. The junction had 5 bases not matched to a gene; V was cut back by 6 bases and J by 3 bases. The CDR3 DNA reads TGTGCCAGCAGCCGCGGGGGATTCTACGAGCAGTACTTC. This sequence encodes CASSRGGFYEQYF.

This clonotype occurred a few times. The chain couples TRBV4-1 to TRBJ2-7; 7 nucleotides agree with TRBD2. Germline values: CDR1 MGHRA, CDR2 YSYEKL. The ends lost 0 bases at V and 5 bases at J; junction bases unmatched: 1. CDR3 length: 13 residues. DNA of the CDR3: TGCGCCAGCAGCCAAGAGGCGGGAGACGAGCAGTACTTC. Protein product: CASSQEAGDEQYF.

The rearrangement links TRBV5-1 to TRBJ2-2; perhaps TRBD1 as D (6 bases). Trimming cost V 0 bases and J 11 bases, with 14 bases left between them. The CDR3 is 14 amino acids. Germline V gene sequence: CDR1 SGHRS, CDR2 YFSETQ. The CDR3: CASSLDRDGAELFF. The CDR3 region has the DNA TGCGCCAGCAGCTTGGACAGGGATGGCGCTGAGCTGTTTTTT.

Note on this clonotype: At one of its ends the junction is not consistent with the germline gene, which may arise from a read error. The rearrangement links TRBV24-1 to TRBJ1-1, with 11 bases aligning to TRBD1. The CDR3 totals 15 residues. Germline V lookup: CDR1 KGHDR, CDR2 SFDVKD. The CDR3, as DNA: TGTGCCACCCGCAAGGGGACAGGGGGGAGCACTGAATCTTTCTTT. Its translation: CATRKGTGGSTESFF.

V and J are TRBV4-1 and TRBJ1-2; no reliable D call. Germline V gene lookup returns CDR1 MGHRA and CDR2 YSYEKL. This CDR3 comprises 13 residues. With 0 bases removed from V and 8 bases from J, the gap between germline ends came to 10 bases. CDR3 protein: CASSQDASGGYTF. The CDR3 nucleotides are TGCGCCAGCAGCCAAGATGCGTCTGGGGGCTACACCTTC.

This clonotype was observed a handful of times. The CDR3 DNA sequence: TGTGCCAGCAGCCCCCAGCGGGGGGTGTTAGAAGAGACCCAGTACTTC. It translates to CASSPQRGVLEETQYF. The chain uses TRBV7-9 and TRBJ2-5; 9 bases align to TRBD2. The V gene's germline CDR1 is SEHNR and CDR2 FQNEAQ (reference sequence). The CDR3 is 16 amino acids. With V trimmed by 5 bases and J by 3 bases, 10 bases remained unmatched.

The chain is built from TRBV2 and TRBJ1-6, with TRBD1 identical over 8 bases. Germline V gene data show CDR1 as SNHLY and CDR2 as FYNNEI. V lost 10 bases and J lost 7; bases outside the gene matches: 12. This CDR3 region has 15 residues. The CDR3 reads CANTRGQAENSPLHF. The CDR3 region has the DNA TGTGCCAACACGAGGGGACAGGCAGAGAATTCACCCCTCCACTTT. Drawing the rest from reference TRBV2 and TRBJ1-6, the complete variable domain is EPEVTQTPSHQVTQMGQEVILRCVPISNHLYFYWYRQILGQKVEFLVSFYNNEISEKSEIFDDQFSVERPDGSNFTLKIRSTKLEDSAMYFCANTRGQAENSPLHFGNGTRLTVT.

CDR3 residues: CSVAKDNEKLFF. The CDR3, as DNA: TGCAGCGTTGCCAAGGATAATGAAAAACTGTTTTTT. This chain uses TRBV29-1 with TRBJ1-4; D unresolved. This CDR3 is 12 amino acids long. From germline, CDR1 is SQVTM and CDR2 ANQGSEA. The V gene lost 4 bases and the J gene lost 4 bases, with 7 bases spanning the gap.

The table lists this clonotype with many counts. The chain joins TRBV5-1 to TRBJ2-1, with 7 bases lining up with TRBD1. This CDR3 is built from 16 residues. With 0 bases clipped from V and 5 bases from J, the junction kept 8 bases outside the gene matches. Germline CDR1 SGHRS, CDR2 YFSETQ. The CDR3 sequence: CASSLGDRAINNEQFF. The CDR3 coding sequence is TGCGCCAGCAGCTTGGGCGACAGGGCAATCAACAATGAGCAGTTCTTC.